This TCR beta chain was sequenced for a study of blood T cell repertoires in COVID-19 (dated by TCRdb to 2018 to 2021). About the investigation overall: Samples from collaborators originated in the United States, Italy and Spain and spanned both the acute and convalescent phases of COVID-19. The material from the prospective study consisted of cDNA or gDNA derived from T cells, B-cell-depleted T cells, or PBMCs. Deeply sampled blood TCRbeta repertoires from subjects exposed to, actively infected with, or recovered from COVID-19 were included in the dataset. The repertoires were made available in a free public database intended to serve as a resource for research on the immune response to SARS-CoV-2. Samples came from the ongoing ImmuneRACE study (first 160 participants) plus 1,254 subjects from 6 global collaborators. Sample metadata almost always included a de-identified subject ID, COVID-19 status, age in years and sex. Where available, HLA class I and class II types were obtained from metadata supplied by the sample provider rather than from assay-based typing.

On this clone itself: No antigen is known for it. No quality values exist for individual bases; no much larger clone is one base distant.

CDR1 SNHLY and CDR2 FYNNEI are derived from the germline V gene. From its cysteine to its phenylalanine, the CDR3 spans 12 amino acids. Only CDR3 DNA remains: 36 bases, in frame from the first base. V drops 2 bases and J drops 6 bases, leaving 8 bases in between. TCRbeta CDR3 regions were amplified from genomic DNA by means of the immunoSEQ Assay, a bias-controlled multiplex PCR. As for the authors' bioinformatics: Within the assay, amplification of reference gene primers was used to estimate how many nucleated cells each sample contained. To quantify the absolute abundance of each unique TCRbeta CDR3 rearrangement, sequence reads were collapsed and filtered. For each sample, productive Simpson clonality was calculated as the square root of Simpson's diversity index over productive rearrangements. The immuneACCESS repertoire file appears here via TCRdb, limited to in-frame rearrangements. These files lack a portion of the clones; in checked studies, under half of the deficit traces to unresolved V genes, and the cause of the others is not known. Clonal size and the V and J genes are those of that table, whereas D and trimming came from the DNA. A total of 250,000 to 300,000 clones appear in this sample, around 85% of them only once. 10% to 15% of the sample rests with the top ten.

General study outcomes and caveats: The amount of clinical and demographic metadata varied by source and participant and was provided uncurated.

One collaborating source in Seattle enrolled patients during active infection and followed them longitudinally through the course of disease. Collaborating institutions collected whole blood in K2EDTA tubes following their own protocols. Collaborator samples were shipped for TCRbeta analysis as frozen whole blood, isolated PBMCs, or DNA extracted from either sample type. This sequence uses TRBV2 and TRBJ2-7, with the D segment identity uncertain. Sequencing was performed on peripheral blood. This sequence originates from a woman younger than 45 with COVID-19, enrolled during active disease. The CDR3 loop reads CASSERFREQYF. The DNA reads as follows: TGTGCCAGCAGTGAACGGTTCCGCGAGCAGTACTTC.